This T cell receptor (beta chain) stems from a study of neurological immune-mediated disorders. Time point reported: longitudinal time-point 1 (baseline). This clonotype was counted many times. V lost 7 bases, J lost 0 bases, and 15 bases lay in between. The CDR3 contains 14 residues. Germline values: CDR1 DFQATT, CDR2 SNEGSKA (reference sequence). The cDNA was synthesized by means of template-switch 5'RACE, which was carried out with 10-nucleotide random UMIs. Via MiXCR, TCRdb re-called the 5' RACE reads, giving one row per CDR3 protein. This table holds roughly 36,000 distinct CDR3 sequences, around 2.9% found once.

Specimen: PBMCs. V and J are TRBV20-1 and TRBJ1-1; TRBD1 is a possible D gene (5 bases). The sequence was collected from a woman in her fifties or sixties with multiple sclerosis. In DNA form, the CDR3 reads TGCAGTGTCGCCAGGGCCCCGATGAACACTGAAGCTTTCTTT. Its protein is CSVARAPMNTEAFF.